Listed below are T cell receptor beta chains from one sample, sequenced in a study of sequential checkpoint blockade in melanoma. The method was immunoSEQ multiplex PCR; TCRdb's version includes in-frame clones alone and lacks a portion of them. The sample has about 28,000 clones, 83% seen once; the top ten hold about 15%. Source: CD8+ T cells sorted from blood (inferred from file names), taken from a patient given nivolumab and ipilimumab in sequence. The receptors shown here come from a human donor with melanoma. Each CDR3 is given with its conserved first and last residue. The D gene is left open where the match is weak. Not all rows give a size; the values are once, few, many and, for expanded clones, a class.

size | J | V | D | DNA | CDR3
NA | TRBJ1-2 | TRBV27 | TRBD1 | TGTGCCAGCACCCACAACCCCGGGGACAGTTACACCTTC | CASTHNPGDSYTF
NA | TRBJ1-2 | TRBV29-1 | TRBD1 | TGCAGCGTTCGGGACAGGGGAGAGGACGGCTACACCTTC | CSVRDRGEDGYTF
few | TRBJ1-4 | TRBV4-3 | NA | TGCGCCAGCAGCCAAGGAGACCGGGTGGGTGAAAAACTGTTTTTT | CASSQGDRVGEKLFF
NA | TRBJ1-2 | TRBV5-4 | TRBD1 | TGTGCCAGCAGCTGGACAGGGCTAGGTAACTATGGCTACACCTTC | CASSWTGLGNYGYTF
NA | TRBJ1-2 | TRBV6-1 | TRBD1 | TGTGCCAGCAGACTTGGACAGGGCAATCTTGGGGGCTACACCTTC | CASRLGQGNLGGYTF
NA | TRBJ2-1 | TRBV19 | NA | TGTGCCAGTAGTATCGTGGCTGCGGGCAATGAGCAGTTCTTC | CASSIVAAGNEQFF
NA | TRBJ2-7 | TRBV9 | TRBD1 | TGTGCCAGCAGCGTCGGACAGGCCTCCTACGAGCAGTACTTC | CASSVGQASYEQYF
few | TRBJ2-3 | TRBV19 | NA | TGTGCCAGTAGTATTGCGGGGACGGGCACAGATACGCAGTATTTT | CASSIAGTGTDTQYF
NA | TRBJ2-5 | TRBV4-3 | TRBD1 | TGCGCCAGCAGCCCGATACAGGGGGCAGGCGAGACCCAGTACTTC | CASSPIQGAGETQYF
NA | TRBJ2-1 | TRBV6-5 | TRBD1 | TGTGCCAGCAGTTACTCACAGGGGGCTTACAATGAGCAGTTCTTC | CASSYSQGAYNEQFF
NA | TRBJ2-7 | TRBV2 | NA | TGTGCCAGCAGTGAATGGGCAGCCTACGAGCAGTACTTC | CASSEWAAYEQYF
once | TRBJ2-5 | TRBV12-5 | NA | TGTGCTAGTGGTTTGGTAGGGGGTCCCCAGCATCCTCAAGAGACCCAGTACTTC | CASGLVGGPQHPQETQYF
NA | TRBJ1-2 | TRBV4-3 | TRBD1 | TGCGCCAGCAGCCAAGACAGTAGAGGAACAGGGGTCGGAGGGGGCTACACCTTC | CASSQDSRGTGVGGGYTF
NA | TRBJ1-2 | TRBV7-8 | NA | TGTGCCAGCAGCCCAATATATGAAGGGACTCGTAACTATGGCTACACCTTC | CASSPIYEGTRNYGYTF
NA | TRBJ2-3 | TRBV6-5 | TRBD1 | TGTGCCAGCAGGATGCGGGACAGGAACACAGATACGCAGTATTTT | CASRMRDRNTDTQYF
NA | TRBJ2-7 | TRBV28 | TRBD1 | TGTGCCAGCAGTTCCCGGACAGGGAGCAACGAGCAGTACTTC | CASSSRTGSNEQYF
NA | TRBJ2-3 | TRBV11-1 | NA | TGTGCCAGCAGCAGCAGGGGAGGCACAGATACGCAGTATTTT | CASSSRGGTDTQYF
NA | TRBJ2-4 | TRBV25-1 | TRBD1 | TGTGCCAGCAGTGAAATCCTGGGGGACAGGGGGTTAAACATTCAGTACTTC | CASSEILGDRGLNIQYF
few | TRBJ1-2 | TRBV19 | TRBD1 | TGTGCCAGTAGTCCGGGACAGGGGGCTCATGGCTACACCTTC | CASSPGQGAHGYTF
NA | TRBJ2-1 | TRBV7-9 | TRBD2 | TGTGCCAGCAGCTTACTAGGGACTAGCGGGACCAATGAGCAGTTCTTC | CASSLLGTSGTNEQFF
NA | TRBJ1-1 | TRBV12-5 | NA | TGTGCTAGTGGTTGGGGGGACACTGAAGCTTTCTTT | CASGWGDTEAFF
NA | TRBJ2-1 | TRBV30 | TRBD2 | TGTGCCTTCGAACTAGCGGGAGAGTTCGATGAGCAGTTCTTC | CAFELAGEFDEQFF
NA | TRBJ1-3 | TRBV28 | NA | TGTGCCAGCAGTTTTAGAGTCTCCTCTGGAAACACCATATATTTT | CASSFRVSSGNTIYF
NA | TRBJ2-1 | TRBV7-6 | NA | TGTGCCAGCAGCGTATACCGGAATGAGCAGTTCTTC | CASSVYRNEQFF
NA | TRBJ2-7 | TRBV2 | TRBD2 | TGTGCCAGCAGTGCTGGGCTAGCGGTCCACCTAGAGCAGTACTTC | CASSAGLAVHLEQYF
NA | TRBJ2-7 | TRBV18 | TRBD1 | TGTGCCAGCTCACCACCGGGACAGGGTATCATCGAGCAGTACTTC | CASSPPGQGIIEQYF
NA | TRBJ2-7 | TRBV5-6 | NA | TGTGCCAGCAGCTTGGGCGTCTCCTACGAGCAGTACTTC | CASSLGVSYEQYF
NA | TRBJ2-2 | TRBV9 | TRBD2 | TGTGCCAGCAGCATCGGGACTAGCGGGAGGGCCGGGGAGCTGTTTTTT | CASSIGTSGRAGELFF
NA | TRBJ2-1 | TRBV30 | TRBD2 | TGTGCCAGCGTAGCGGGAGGGCAGATATATGAGCAGTTCTTC | CASVAGGQIYEQFF
NA | TRBJ1-5 | TRBV15 | NA | TGTGCCACCAGCCCCAGCCAGGGGAGCAATCAGCCCCAGCATTTT | CATSPSQGSNQPQHF
NA | TRBJ2-1 | TRBV28 | TRBD2 | TGTGCCAGCAGTTTAGAGGGACTAGCGGCCTACAATGAGCAGTTCTTC | CASSLEGLAAYNEQFF
NA | TRBJ1-1 | TRBV20-1 | NA | TGCAGTGTTGCAGTGAACACTGAAGCTTTCTTT | CSVAVNTEAFF
NA | TRBJ2-7 | TRBV6-5 | TRBD2 | TGTGCCAGCAACCTAGCGGGGACCTACGAGCAGTACTTC | CASNLAGTYEQYF
few | TRBJ2-2 | TRBV27 | NA | TGTGCCAGCAGTCGGGCCGGGGAGCTGTTTTTT | CASSRAGELFF
few | TRBJ1-2 | TRBV7-9 | TRBD1 | TGTGCCAGCAGCTTAGACCGCAGGGGGTACCTCTACACCTTC | CASSLDRRGYLYTF
NA | TRBJ1-1 | TRBV27 | NA | TGTGCCAGCAGTTCTACAGGGATACTCACTGAAGCTTTCTTT | CASSSTGILTEAFF
NA | TRBJ1-2 | TRBV9 | NA | TGTGCCAGCAGCCCCCGCCCTGGGCCTAACTATGGCTACACCTTC | CASSPRPGPNYGYTF
NA | TRBJ2-1 | TRBV4-1 | TRBD2 | TGCGCCAGCAGCCCGGGGGGGGTCAATGAGCAGTTCTTC | CASSPGGVNEQFF
NA | TRBJ1-5 | TRBV9 | NA | TGTGCCAGCAGCGACTCCGGGTCGTATCAGCCCCAGCATTTT | CASSDSGSYQPQHF
NA | TRBJ2-1 | TRBV7-8 | TRBD2 | TGTGCCAGCAGCTTTAGCGGGAGGGCCTGGAATGAGCAGTTCTTC | CASSFSGRAWNEQFF
NA | TRBJ1-5 | TRBV28 | NA | TGTGCCAGCGGGCGGGGGGACGTTAAAGAACAGCCCCAGCATTTT | CASGRGDVKEQPQHF
NA | TRBJ1-1 | TRBV29-1 | NA | TGCAGCGTTGTGATGGGGGGCACTGAAGCTTTCTTT | CSVVMGGTEAFF
NA | TRBJ2-7 | TRBV19 | TRBD2 | TGTGCCAGTACCCCGGGCGGGGGGACCTACGAGCAGTACTTC | CASTPGGGTYEQYF
NA | TRBJ2-2 | TRBV30 | TRBD1 | TGTGCCTGGAGCTTCGGACAGGGGGCTGGGGCCGGGGAGCTGTTTTTT | CAWSFGQGAGAGELFF
NA | TRBJ2-2 | TRBV5-6 | NA | TGTGCCAGCAGCTTGGGAGGCGGGGAGCTGTTTTTT | CASSLGGGELFF
NA | TRBJ1-1 | TRBV5-1 | TRBD1 | TGCGCCAGCAGCTTGGTAACAGGGGATGCTGAAGCTTTCTTT | CASSLVTGDAEAFF
few | TRBJ2-7 | TRBV27 | TRBD2 | TGTGCCAGCAGTTTATCACCTAGCGGTTTCTACGAGCAGTACTTC | CASSLSPSGFYEQYF
NA | TRBJ2-3 | TRBV27 | NA | TGTGCCAGCAGTTTTCAGTTGGTGGAGAGCACAGATACGCAGTATTTT | CASSFQLVESTDTQYF
NA | TRBJ2-2 | TRBV15 | TRBD1 | TGTGCCACCAGCAGATACAGGGGGATGATAGGGGAGCTGTTTTTT | CATSRYRGMIGELFF
NA | TRBJ2-5 | TRBV7-8 | NA | TGTGCCAGCAGCTTCGAGGCGGGCCACCAAGAGACCCAGTACTTC | CASSFEAGHQETQYF
few | TRBJ2-7 | TRBV28 | TRBD1 | TGTGCCAGCAGACCTTGGACAGGGGCCTACGAGCAGTACTTC | CASRPWTGAYEQYF
NA | TRBJ1-3 | TRBV28 | NA | TGTGCCAGCACCGTCCCGGCTCCAGGGTTCTCTGGAAACACCATATATTTT | CASTVPAPGFSGNTIYF